The 29 T cell receptor beta chains presented below share a single source sample, sequenced in a study of blood T cell repertoires in COVID-19. Sequencing was performed with immunoSEQ multiplex PCR; in TCRdb, only in-frame clones are kept and a portion is missing. Of about 67,000 clones in the sample, 80% to 90% were seen once. The specimen was peripheral blood. These receptors were collected from a man in his fifties with active COVID-19.

This chain joins TRBV5-1 and TRBJ1-4; 9 bases align to TRBD1. The germline V gene has CDR1 SGHRS and CDR2 YFSETQ. The CDR3 is made up of 16 amino acids. The V gene end was trimmed by 4 bases and the J gene end by 8 bases; junction bases not matched to a gene: 12. The CDR3 DNA sequence: TGCGCCAGCAGCACCGGACCTACAGGGGGCTCCGAAAAACTGTTTTTT. Amino acid sequence: CASSTGPTGGSEKLFF.

The chain links TRBV5-1 to TRBJ2-3, with 9 nucleotides matching TRBD2. This CDR3 contains 15 residues. J lost 0 bases, V lost 4 bases, and 3 bases had no gene match. Germline CDR1 and CDR2: SGHRS and YFSETQ. CDR3 loop: CASSLTSGSTDTQYF. The CDR3 DNA reads as TGCGCCAGCAGCCTGACTAGCGGAAGCACAGATACGCAGTATTTT.

The chain joins TRBV4-2 to TRBJ1-2; 8 bases are shared with TRBD1. J was trimmed by 4 bases and V by 3 bases; bases with no gene match: 7. Germline V gene data show CDR1 as LGHNA and CDR2 as YNFKEQ. This CDR3 comprises 15 residues. The DNA of the CDR3 is TGTGCCAGCAGCCACTTCGCAGGGGGCGTCTATGGCTACACCTTC. Protein: CASSHFAGGVYGYTF.

The chain recombines TRBV6-5 with TRBJ1-2, with D possibly TRBD1 on 5 matching bases. CDR3 length: 12 amino acids. Trimming removed 7 bases from V and 7 bases from J, with 13 bases in between. Germline loops: CDR1 MNHEY, CDR2 SVGAGI. As DNA, the CDR3 is TGTGCCAGCAACAACGGGGGAGGTGGCTACACCTTC. This codes for CASNNGGGGYTF.

The gene calls are TRBV7-2 and TRBJ2-2; tentatively, D is TRBD2 (5 bases). The CDR3 runs 14 residues. Germline V CDR1 and CDR2: SGHTA, FQGNSA. V lost 3 bases and J 6 bases, leaving 11 bases between the germline ends. The chain's CDR3 is CASSLGVKPGELFF. CDR3 coding DNA: TGTGCCAGCAGCTTGGGAGTTAAGCCCGGGGAGCTGTTTTTT.

The gene calls are TRBV13 and TRBJ2-6; the match to TRBD1 covers 7 bases. V was pared by 4 bases and J by 2 bases, with 11 bases of the junction left unmatched. Germline assignment: CDR1 PRHDT and CDR2 FYEKMQ (reference sequence). The CDR3 contains 18 residues. For the CDR3, the DNA is TGTGCCAGCAGCTCTTATAGGACAGGCTCGACTGGGGCCAACGTCCTGACTTTC. Amino acid sequence: CASSSYRTGSTGANVLTF.

This chain links TRBV18 with TRBJ2-5, with a possible D match to TRBD2 (5 bases). V lost 0 bases and J 5 bases, leaving 7 bases between the germline ends. The CDR3 has 13 amino acids. Germline V lookup: CDR1 KGHSH, CDR2 LQKENI. The CDR3 bases are TGTGCCAGCTCACCACCCGGGGTGGAGACCCAGTACTTC. Translating it yields CASSPPGVETQYF.

In this sample, this clone turned up a few times. This chain joins TRBV6-2 or TRBV6-3 and TRBJ2-7; TRBD2 might be the D (5 bases). The length of the CDR3 is 13 residues. Germline V gives CDR1 MNHEY, CDR2 SVGEGT. Trimming shortened V by 6 bases and J by 6 bases, and 15 bases separated the two germline ends. The CDR3 DNA is TGTGCCAGCAGCCGACTACAAGGGCGCGAGCAGTACTTC. This codes for CASSRLQGREQYF.

The chain couples TRBV5-6 to TRBJ2-7; D is unresolved. The V end was cut by 4 bases, the J end by 3 bases, with 23 bases between. CDR1 and CDR2 (germline): SGHDT, YYEEEE. This CDR3 contains 17 residues. The DNA for the CDR3 is TGTGCCAGCAGCCTAAAAACGATGAGCTTACGCTTCTACGAGCAGTACTTC. Its translation is CASSLKTMSLRFYEQYF.

The rearrangement uses TRBV5-4 and TRBJ2-3; 9 nucleotides agree with TRBD2. CDR3 size: 16 residues. CDR1 is SGHNT and CDR2 is YYREEE in the germline V gene (reference sequence). Germline trimming cut 3 bases from V and 1 base from J; bases unmatched to any gene: 6. The CDR3 region is CASSSGLALRTDTQYF. As DNA, the CDR3 is TGTGCCAGCAGCTCCGGACTAGCGTTGCGCACAGATACGCAGTATTTT.

CDR3 in amino acids: CASSLDPAGGPGEQYF. CDR3 DNA sequence: TGCGCCAGCAGCTTGGATCCAGCGGGAGGGCCAGGCGAGCAGTACTTC. The gene calls are TRBV5-1 and TRBJ2-7; 10 nucleotides agree with TRBD2. The V gene end was trimmed by 0 bases and the J gene end by 6 bases; junction bases not matched to a gene: 9. The CDR3 runs to 16 residues. In germline, CDR1 is SGHRS, CDR2 YFSETQ.

This chain uses TRBV7-3 with TRBJ2-1, with 9 bases aligning to TRBD2. After removal of 5 bases from V and 7 bases from J, the junction contained 12 bases not matched to a gene. The length of the CDR3 is 16 residues. The V gene's germline CDR1 is SGHTA and CDR2 FQGTGA. This chain's CDR3 is CASSPGAGGPMNEQFF. The CDR3 DNA reads TGTGCCAGCAGCCCGGGAGCGGGGGGCCCCATGAATGAGCAGTTCTTC.

The V and J genes are TRBV27 and TRBJ2-1, with D possibly matching TRBD1 (6 bases). Germline values: CDR1 MNHEY, CDR2 SMNVEV (reference sequence). CDR3 size: 13 residues. Trimming removed 5 bases from V and 4 bases from J, with 9 bases in between. The CDR3 protein is CASSGTRYNEQFF. In nucleotides, the CDR3 is TGTGCCAGCAGTGGGACACGATACAATGAGCAGTTCTTC.

This clone was recorded only once. J is TRBJ2-7 and V is TRBV7-2; tentative D call: TRBD1 (5 bases). Germline CDR1 SGHTA, CDR2 FQGNSA. The CDR3 consists of 14 residues. Trimming removed 0 bases at V and 3 bases at J, with 9 bases between. CDR3 DNA sequence: TGTGCCAGCAGCTTAGCGCCAGGGTACTACGAGCAGTACTTC. Encoded protein: CASSLAPGYYEQYF.

V gene TRBV21-1 combines with J gene TRBJ1-6; TRBD1 reflects the table's D call only, with no check against the DNA. TRBV21-1 is termed a pseudogene. CDR3 size: 20 residues. CDR3 sequence: CASSKNYEAVYRDPYSPLHF. The CDR3 nucleotides read TGTGCCAGCAGCAAAAATTACGAGGCGGTCTACAGGGACCCTTATTCACCCCTCCACTTT.

V gene TRBV28 combines with J gene TRBJ2-3; D possibly corresponds to TRBD1 (6 bases). CDR1 and CDR2 from the germline V gene are MDHEN and SYDVKM. The length of the CDR3 is 17 residues. V was shortened by 2 bases and J by 0 bases, with 15 bases between the two germline ends. CDR3: CASSLLLGAGSTDTQYF. In DNA, the CDR3 is TGTGCCAGCAGTTTACTTTTGGGGGCGGGTAGCACAGATACGCAGTATTTT.

The genes are TRBV4-2 and TRBJ1-5; D may be TRBD1 (6 bases). The CDR3 totals 15 residues. V was clipped by 10 bases and J by 3 bases, with 19 bases between them. Germline V gene data show CDR1 as LGHNA and CDR2 as YNFKEQ. As DNA, the CDR3 is TGTGCCACCAAGACAGCACAGGGTTACAATCAGCCCCAGCATTTT. Amino acid sequence: CATKTAQGYNQPQHF.

The V gene is TRBV29-1, the J gene TRBJ1-1; 7 bases are shared with TRBD1. V shed 6 bases, J shed 5 bases, and the junction held 9 bases outside the gene matches. Germline V CDR1 and CDR2: SQVTM, ANQGSEA. This CDR3 is 13 amino acids long. This chain's CDR3 is CSVWDSGKTEAFF. Written as DNA, the CDR3 is TGCAGCGTATGGGACAGTGGGAAAACTGAAGCTTTCTTT.

The chain carries TRBV9 and TRBJ2-5, with a tentative D call TRBD2 (6 bases). CDR1 is SGDLS and CDR2 is YYNGEE in the germline V gene. V shed 4 bases and J shed 2 bases, with 18 bases lying between them. The CDR3 loop spans 16 amino acids. The CDR3 is CASSSSSGSGQETQYF. The CDR3, as DNA: TGTGCCAGCAGCTCTAGTAGTGGTAGCGGACAAGAGACCCAGTACTTC.

J is TRBJ2-3 and V is TRBV2; 8 bases agree with TRBD2. Per germline, CDR1 SNHLY and CDR2 FYNNEI. V was pared by 4 bases and J by 4 bases, with 7 bases of the junction left unmatched. This CDR3 is built from 15 residues. The CDR3 loop is CASSGAGGGADTQYF. The CDR3 DNA reads as TGTGCCAGCAGTGGTGCGGGAGGAGGGGCAGATACGCAGTATTTT.

The CDR3 region has the DNA TGTGCCAGCAGTTTATCCGAGAACTATGGCTACACCTTC. Residues: CASSLSENYGYTF. The chain uses TRBV27 and TRBJ1-2; no reliable D call. The CDR3 is 13 residues long. CDR1 and CDR2 (germline): MNHEY, SMNVEV (reference sequence). Trimming pared 0 bases from V and 2 bases from J, leaving 4 bases between.

CDR3 amino acids: CASRGGDSYEQYF. As DNA, the CDR3 is TGTGCAAGTCGGGGCGGGGACTCCTACGAGCAGTACTTC. J is TRBJ2-7 and V is TRBV12-2; the D call of TRBD2 is as the table states it, not checked on the DNA. TRBV12-2 is classified as a pseudogene. The length of the CDR3 is 13 residues.

CDR3 coding DNA: TGCAGCGGTAAGGACAGGGGGCCCTACAATGAGCAGTTCTTC. It specifies CSGKDRGPYNEQFF. The chain has TRBV29-1 and TRBJ2-1, with 11 positions matching TRBD1. After removal of 7 bases from V and 2 bases from J, the junction contained 4 bases not matched to a gene. This CDR3 has 14 amino acids. Germline V gene lookup returns CDR1 SQVTM and CDR2 ANQGSEA.

This chain uses TRBV15 with TRBJ1-4; TRBD1 matches at 7 bases. Trimming at V came to 1 base and at J to 0 bases, leaving 5 bases not matched to a gene. Germline values: CDR1 LNHNV, CDR2 YYDKDF (reference sequence). The CDR3 consists of 17 residues. CDR3 protein: CATSRGGTVATNEKLFF. The CDR3 DNA reads as TGTGCCACCAGCAGAGGAGGGACAGTGGCAACTAATGAAAAACTGTTTTTT.

The V and J genes are TRBV5-1 and TRBJ1-1; 7 bases match TRBD1. V was pared by 0 bases and J by 4 bases, with 12 bases of the junction left unmatched. This CDR3 contains 17 residues. The germline V gene encodes CDR1 SGHRS and CDR2 YFSETQ. CDR3 in DNA: TGCGCCAGCAGCTTGGGACAGGGCAGGTCCATAGGCACTGAAGCTTTCTTT. Translating it yields CASSLGQGRSIGTEAFF.

This clone appeared once. V gene TRBV7-2 combines with J gene TRBJ2-2, with TRBD2 as a possible D gene (5 bases). From germline, CDR1 is SGHTA and CDR2 FQGNSA. Trimming shortened V by 1 base and J by 6 bases, and 9 bases separated the two germline ends. The CDR3 runs 14 residues. CDR3 in DNA: TGTGCCAGCAGCTTAGATCCGGGGTCCGGGGAGCTGTTTTTT. Protein: CASSLDPGSGELFF.

V usage is TRBV29-1 and J usage is TRBJ1-2; D not certain. The CDR3 consists of 14 residues. The germline gives CDR1 SQVTM, CDR2 ANQGSEA. The V end was cut by 6 bases, the J end by 0 bases, with 14 bases between. The CDR3 nucleotides read TGCAGCGTATCGAGGCCGCCCCCTAACTATGGCTACACCTTC. Protein: CSVSRPPPNYGYTF.

The chain couples TRBV7-2 to TRBJ2-1, with 11 bases lining up with TRBD2. The CDR3 covers 15 residues. The V segment lost 2 bases and the J segment 9 bases; nucleotides outside the gene matches: 6. Looked up from germline, CDR1 is SGHTA and CDR2 is FQGNSA. This CDR3 reads CASSLTSGRAGEQFF. The CDR3, as DNA: TGTGCCAGCAGCTTAACTAGCGGGAGAGCAGGTGAGCAGTTCTTC. The complete variable domain, with remaining parts taken from reference TRBV7-2 and TRBJ2-1, reads GAGVSQSPSNKVTEKGKDVELRCDPISGHTALYWYRQSLGQGLEFLIYFQGNSAPDKSGLPSDRFSAERTGGSVSTLTIQRTQQEDSAVYLCASSLTSGRAGEQFFGPGTRLTVL.

This sequence joins TRBV5-6 and TRBJ1-2; possible D gene TRBD1, 5 bases. This CDR3 has 14 amino acids. V was trimmed by 3 bases and J by 6 bases, leaving 15 bases between them. Germline loops: CDR1 SGHDT, CDR2 YYEEEE. CDR3: CASSSGLPNHGYTF. For the CDR3, the DNA is TGTGCCAGCAGCTCGGGACTGCCTAATCATGGCTACACCTTC.